The 12 T cell receptor beta chains below come from one sample, sequenced in a study of read filtering for tumor transcriptome and immune sequencing. The library was built from about 370 ng RNA with molecular barcoded adaptors for alpha/delta and beta/gamma chains. One entry per CDR3 protein results from TCRdb running MiXCR on the reads. Found here are some 120,000 distinct CDR3 sequences, approximately 12% of them singletons; the top ten hold approximately 10%. Material: a population of CD138-negative cells sorted from bone marrow. The receptors shown here come from a donor aged 40 or older with multiple myeloma.

Many counts were recorded for this clonotype. V usage is TRBV6-5 and J usage is TRBJ1-5, with 7 positions matching TRBD1. J was trimmed by 2 bases and V by 8 bases; bases with no gene match: 3. Looked up from germline, CDR1 is MNHEY and CDR2 is SVGAGI. This CDR3 contains 13 residues. CDR3 DNA: TGTGCCAGCCAGGGACAGCGCAATCAGCCCCAGCATTTT. Translation: CASQGQRNQPQHF.

This clonotype came up many times. The CDR3 protein is CASSLGARLNTEAFF. Written as DNA, the CDR3 is TGTGCCAGCAGCTTGGGGGCCCGACTGAACACTGAAGCTTTCTTT. The rearrangement joins TRBV11-2 to TRBJ1-1, with a weak D call TRBD1 (6 bases). The V gene lost 3 bases and the J gene lost 0 bases, with 11 bases spanning the gap. The CDR3 sequence is 15 residues long. The germline V gene has CDR1 SGHAT and CDR2 FQNNGV.

Remarks on this clonotype: An end of the junction differs from the germline gene, which may be a read error. The chain employs TRBV6-1 and TRBJ2-1, with D unresolved. Germline V gene data show CDR1 as MNHNS and CDR2 as SASEGT. There are 11 residues in the CDR3. The CDR3 sequence: CGSRGNTEQLF. CDR3 DNA sequence: TGTGGCAGCAGAGGTAACACTGAGCAGCTCTTC.

Worth noting for this clonotype: One end of the junction fails to match germline, which may point to a read error. The gene calls are TRBV4-1 and TRBJ2-5; 8 nucleotides line up with TRBD2. The CDR3 length is 16 residues. CDR1 is MGHRA, CDR2 YSYEKL, per germline. The CDR3 coding sequence is TGTGCCAGCAGCCAAGATCGGGAGGGCCCGGGTGAGACCCAGTACTTC. This codes for CASSQDREGPGETQYF.

About this clonotype itself: It may be a read error: a sequence one base away is much more abundant. The rearrangement links TRBV28 to TRBJ2-6, with D perhaps TRBD2 (6 bases). Germline V gene sequence: CDR1 MDHEN, CDR2 SYDVKM. V lost 5 bases, J lost 13 bases, and 15 bases lay in between. The CDR3 spans 13 residues. CDR3 region: CASSDAGRAVLTF. The CDR3 region has the DNA TGTGCCAGCAGTGATGCGGGGCGGGCAGTCCTGACTTTC. Looking up the rest from reference TRBV28 and TRBJ2-6 gives the full variable domain: DVKVTQSSRYLVKRTGEKVFLECVQDMDHENMFWYRQDPGLGLRLIYFSYDVKMKEKGDIPEGYSVSREKKERFSLILESASTNQTSMYLCASSDAGRAVLTFGAGSRLTVL.

This clonotype was seen a handful of times. This chain joins TRBV4-2 and TRBJ2-3; TRBD2 matches at 10 bases. The V gene's germline CDR1 is LGHNA and CDR2 YNFKEQ. After removal of 1 base from V and 0 bases from J, the junction contained 4 bases not matched to a gene. The CDR3 loop spans 17 amino acids. CDR3 coding DNA: TGTGCCAGCAGCCAAGCCCGAGCGGGGGGGAGCACAGATACGCAGTATTTT. Its protein is CASSQARAGGSTDTQYF.

In this sample, this clonotype turned up many times. The rearrangement joins TRBV12-3 or TRBV12-4 to TRBJ1-1; D is perhaps TRBD1 (5 bases). Trimming removed 4 bases from V and 8 bases from J, with 14 bases in between. The CDR3 covers 13 residues. The CDR3 protein is CASSSREGTEAFF. The DNA of the CDR3 is TGTGCCAGCAGTTCCCGGGAGGGGACGGAAGCTTTCTTT.

The J gene is TRBJ2-2, the V gene TRBV13, with 12 bases that match TRBD1. The V and J ends lost 5 bases and 7 bases, in that order; junction bases with no gene match: 11. Germline CDR1 and CDR2: PRHDT and FYEKMQ (reference sequence). There are 17 residues in the CDR3. The CDR3 DNA reads as TGTGCCAGCAGCGGAACGCCGGGGACAGGGGGCAACGGGGAGCTGTTTTTT. It is translated as CASSGTPGTGGNGELFF.

This clonotype appeared many times. The chain recombines TRBV5-1 with TRBJ2-2, with TRBD1 matching over 7 bases. The CDR3 spans 15 residues. Per germline, CDR1 SGHRS and CDR2 YFSETQ. The V gene end was trimmed by 3 bases and the J gene end by 5 bases; junction bases not matched to a gene: 7. The CDR3 reads CASSSIQGSTGELFF. Written as DNA, the CDR3 is TGCGCCAGCAGCTCCATACAGGGGAGTACCGGGGAGCTGTTTTTT.

This clonotype was found many times. V is TRBV6-1 and J is TRBJ2-1; D may be TRBD1 or TRBD2 (5 bases each). This CDR3 is 12 amino acids long. Germline V gene data show CDR1 as MNHNS and CDR2 as SASEGT. The CDR3 DNA sequence: TGTTCCCACCGGGACCCGGCCAATGAGCAGTTCTTC. Its translation: CSHRDPANEQFF.

This clonotype came up many times. V is TRBV28 and J is TRBJ2-1, with TRBD2 matching over 10 bases. The CDR3 loop spans 14 amino acids. Germline CDR1 and CDR2: MDHEN and SYDVKM. V was pared by 9 bases and J by 5 bases, with 7 bases of the junction left unmatched. This CDR3 reads CASQPGLANNEQFF. In nucleotides, the CDR3 is TGTGCCAGTCAGCCGGGACTAGCGAACAATGAGCAGTTCTTC.

Ten or more counts support this clonotype. V and J are TRBV20-1 and TRBJ2-4, with D possibly TRBD1 on 5 matching bases. The V gene lost 0 bases and the J gene lost 0 bases, with 15 bases spanning the gap. The CDR3 consists of 17 residues. In germline, CDR1 is DFQATT, CDR2 SNEGSKA (reference sequence). The CDR3 DNA sequence: TGCAGTGCTAGAGATCAAAGACAGAACTTAGCCAAAAACATTCAGTACTTC. This codes for CSARDQRQNLAKNIQYF.